One sample yielded the 2 T cell receptor beta chains listed below, sequenced in a study of beta chain features in type 1 diabetes. The investigators reverse transcribed all of the isolated RNA, so they sequenced expressed TCRB transcripts. Generated by immunoSEQ multiplex PCR, the TCRdb table keeps only in-frame clones and is missing some. The profile covers 120,000 to 150,000 clones, with about 7% appearing a single time and about 1.3% taken by the ten largest. Sequenced sample: central memory CD4+ T cells from blood. The source is a woman in her 30s in good health.

There are a few counts of this clone. V usage is TRBV5-5 and J usage is TRBJ2-3; 7 bases map to TRBD2. This CDR3 has 14 residues. In germline, CDR1 is SGHKS, CDR2 YYEKEE (reference sequence). J gave up 3 bases and V 1 base, and 2 bases lay outside the gene matches. The CDR3 region has the DNA TGTGCCAGCAGCTTGACTAGCGCGACAGATACGCAGTATTTT. Amino acid sequence: CASSLTSATDTQYF.

This clone has a handful of counts. This CDR3 reads CASSKGTTNTEAFF. CDR3 nucleotide sequence: TGTGCCAGCAGTAAAGGGACAACGAACACTGAAGCTTTCTTT. V and J are TRBV7-9 and TRBJ1-1, with D possibly TRBD1 on 6 matching bases. The CDR3 consists of 14 residues. Trimming removed 6 bases at V and 1 base at J, with 12 bases between. Per the germline V gene, CDR1 is SEHNR and CDR2 is FQNEAQ (reference sequence).